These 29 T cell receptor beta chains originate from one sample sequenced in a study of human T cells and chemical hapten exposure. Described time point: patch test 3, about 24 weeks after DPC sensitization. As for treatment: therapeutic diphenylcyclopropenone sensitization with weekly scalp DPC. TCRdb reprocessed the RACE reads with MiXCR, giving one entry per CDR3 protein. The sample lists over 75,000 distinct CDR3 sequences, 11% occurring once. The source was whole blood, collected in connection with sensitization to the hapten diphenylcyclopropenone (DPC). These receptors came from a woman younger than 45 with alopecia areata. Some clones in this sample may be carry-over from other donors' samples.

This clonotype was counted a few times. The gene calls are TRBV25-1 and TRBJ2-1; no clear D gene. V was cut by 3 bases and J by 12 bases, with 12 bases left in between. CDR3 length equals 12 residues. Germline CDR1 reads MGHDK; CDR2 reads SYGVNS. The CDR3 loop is CASSEGVVRQFF. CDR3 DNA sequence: TGTGCCAGCAGTGAGGGCGTCGTCAGGCAGTTCTTC.

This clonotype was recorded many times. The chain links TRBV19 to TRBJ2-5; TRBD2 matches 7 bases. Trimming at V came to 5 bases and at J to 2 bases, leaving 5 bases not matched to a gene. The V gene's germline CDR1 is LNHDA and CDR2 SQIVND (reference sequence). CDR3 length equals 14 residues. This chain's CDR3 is CASSALAEQETQYF. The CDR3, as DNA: TGTGCCAGTAGTGCCCTAGCGGAACAAGAGACCCAGTACTTC.

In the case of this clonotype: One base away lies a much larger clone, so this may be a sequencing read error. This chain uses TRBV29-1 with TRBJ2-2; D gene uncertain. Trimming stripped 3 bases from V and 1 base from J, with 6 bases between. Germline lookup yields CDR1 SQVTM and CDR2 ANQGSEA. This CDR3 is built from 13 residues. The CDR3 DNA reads TGCAGCGTTGACGCATGGAACACCGGGGAGCTGTTTTTT. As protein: CSVDAWNTGELFF.

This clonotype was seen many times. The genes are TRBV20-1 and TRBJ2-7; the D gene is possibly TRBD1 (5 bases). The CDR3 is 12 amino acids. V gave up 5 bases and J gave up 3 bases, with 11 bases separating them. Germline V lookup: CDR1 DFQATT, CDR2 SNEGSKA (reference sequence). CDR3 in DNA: TGCAGTGCTCAACCCGGACACTACGAGCAGTACGTC. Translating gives CSAQPGHYEQYV.

The CDR3 DNA sequence: TGTGCCAGCAAGTGGGCGAACACTGAAGCTTTCTTT. This encodes CASKWANTEAFF. The chain carries TRBV28 and TRBJ1-1, with D uncertain. Trimming cost V 7 bases and J 1 base, with 7 bases left between them. Germline assignment: CDR1 MDHEN and CDR2 SYDVKM. The CDR3 runs to 12 residues.

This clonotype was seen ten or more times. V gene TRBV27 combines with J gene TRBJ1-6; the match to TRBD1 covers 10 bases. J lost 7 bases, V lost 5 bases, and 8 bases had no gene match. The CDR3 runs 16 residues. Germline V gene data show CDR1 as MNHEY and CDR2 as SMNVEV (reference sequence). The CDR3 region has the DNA TGTGCCAGCAGTCGGGGGACAGGGGCAAGAAATTCACCCCTCCACTTT. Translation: CASSRGTGARNSPLHF.

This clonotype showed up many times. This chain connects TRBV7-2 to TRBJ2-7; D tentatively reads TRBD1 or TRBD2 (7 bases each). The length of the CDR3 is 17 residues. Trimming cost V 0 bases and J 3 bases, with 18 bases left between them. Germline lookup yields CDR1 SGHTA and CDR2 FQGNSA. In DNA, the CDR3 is TGTGCCAGCAGCTTAGCTCAGGGGGGGGTGCTCGACTACGAGCAGTACTTC. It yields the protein CASSLAQGGVLDYEQYF.

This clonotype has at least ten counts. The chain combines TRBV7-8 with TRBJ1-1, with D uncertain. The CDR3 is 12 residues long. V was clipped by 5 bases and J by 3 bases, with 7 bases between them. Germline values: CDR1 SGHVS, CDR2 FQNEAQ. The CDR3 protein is CASSPEDTEAFF. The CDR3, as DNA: TGTGCCAGCAGCCCGGAGGACACTGAAGCTTTCTTT.

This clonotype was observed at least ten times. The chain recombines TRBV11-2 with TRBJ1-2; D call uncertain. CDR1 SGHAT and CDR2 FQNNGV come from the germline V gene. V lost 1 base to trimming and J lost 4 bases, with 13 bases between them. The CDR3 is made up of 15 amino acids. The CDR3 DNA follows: TGTGCCAGCAGCTTAGCGCGCTCCGTAGTCTATGGCTACACCTTC. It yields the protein CASSLARSVVYGYTF.

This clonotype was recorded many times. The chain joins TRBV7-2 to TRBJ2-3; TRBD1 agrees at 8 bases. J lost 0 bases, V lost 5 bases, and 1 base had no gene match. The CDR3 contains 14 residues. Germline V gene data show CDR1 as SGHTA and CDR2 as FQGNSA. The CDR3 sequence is CASSQGASTDTQYF. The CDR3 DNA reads TGTGCCAGCAGCCAGGGGGCTAGCACAGATACGCAGTATTTT. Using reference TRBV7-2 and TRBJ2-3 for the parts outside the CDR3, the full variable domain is GAGVSQSPSNKVTEKGKDVELRCDPISGHTALYWYRQSLGQGLEFLIYFQGNSAPDKSGLPSDRFSAERTGGSVSTLTIQRTQQEDSAVYLCASSQGASTDTQYFGPGTRLTVL.

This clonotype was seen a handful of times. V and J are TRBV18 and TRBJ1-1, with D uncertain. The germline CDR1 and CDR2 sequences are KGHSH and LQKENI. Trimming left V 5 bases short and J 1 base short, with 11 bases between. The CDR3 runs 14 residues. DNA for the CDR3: TGTGCCAGCTCAGCGGGTACACGGAACACTGAAGCTTTCTTT. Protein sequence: CASSAGTRNTEAFF.

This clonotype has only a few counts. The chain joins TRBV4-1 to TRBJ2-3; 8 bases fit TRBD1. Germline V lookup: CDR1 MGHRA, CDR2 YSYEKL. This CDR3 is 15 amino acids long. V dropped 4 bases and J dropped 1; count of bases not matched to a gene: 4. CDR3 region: CASSRGQGGTDTQYF. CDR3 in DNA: TGCGCCAGCAGCCGTGGACAGGGTGGCACAGATACGCAGTATTTT.

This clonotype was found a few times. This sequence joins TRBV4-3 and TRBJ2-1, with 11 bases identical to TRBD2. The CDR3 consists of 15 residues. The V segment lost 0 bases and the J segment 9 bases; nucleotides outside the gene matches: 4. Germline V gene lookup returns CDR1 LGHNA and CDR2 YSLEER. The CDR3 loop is CASSQELAGASEQFF. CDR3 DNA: TGCGCCAGCAGCCAAGAACTAGCGGGAGCAAGTGAGCAGTTCTTC.

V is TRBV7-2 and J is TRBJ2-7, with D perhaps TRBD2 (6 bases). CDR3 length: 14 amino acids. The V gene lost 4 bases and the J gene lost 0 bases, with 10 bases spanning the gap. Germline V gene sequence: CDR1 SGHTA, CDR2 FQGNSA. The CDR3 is CASSYGGSSYEQYF. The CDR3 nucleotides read TGTGCCAGCAGCTATGGGGGGAGCTCCTACGAGCAGTACTTC.

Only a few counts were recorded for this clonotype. The chain's CDR3 is CSARDHRQANTEAFF. Written as DNA, the CDR3 is TGCAGTGCTAGAGATCATCGACAGGCGAACACTGAAGCTTTCTTT. The genes are TRBV20-1 and TRBJ1-1; D is perhaps TRBD1 (6 bases). CDR1 and CDR2 (germline): DFQATT, SNEGSKA (reference sequence). Trimming removed 0 bases from V and 1 base from J, with 12 bases in between. The CDR3 has 15 residues.

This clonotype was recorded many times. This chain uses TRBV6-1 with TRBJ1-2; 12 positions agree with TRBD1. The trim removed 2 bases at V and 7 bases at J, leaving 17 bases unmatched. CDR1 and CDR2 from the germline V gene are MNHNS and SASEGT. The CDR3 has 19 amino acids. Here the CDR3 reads CASSESIVGPGTGGRGYTF. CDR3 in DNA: TGTGCCAGCAGTGAAAGCATTGTCGGCCCCGGGACAGGGGGCCGTGGCTACACCTTC.

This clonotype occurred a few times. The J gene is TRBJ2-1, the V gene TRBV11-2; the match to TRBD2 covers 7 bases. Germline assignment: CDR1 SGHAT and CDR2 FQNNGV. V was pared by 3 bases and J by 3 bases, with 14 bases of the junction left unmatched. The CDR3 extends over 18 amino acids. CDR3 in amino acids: CASSLEPASGGFYNEQFF. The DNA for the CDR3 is TGTGCCAGCAGCTTGGAACCTGCTAGCGGCGGTTTCTACAATGAGCAGTTCTTC.

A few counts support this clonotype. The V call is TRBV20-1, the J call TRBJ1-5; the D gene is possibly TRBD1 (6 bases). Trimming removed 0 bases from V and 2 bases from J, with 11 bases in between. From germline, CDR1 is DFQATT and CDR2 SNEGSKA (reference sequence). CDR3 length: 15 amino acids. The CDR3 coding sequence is TGCAGTGCTAGAGATCGGAGGGGGGGCAATCAGCCCCAGCATTTT. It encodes CSARDRRGGNQPQHF.

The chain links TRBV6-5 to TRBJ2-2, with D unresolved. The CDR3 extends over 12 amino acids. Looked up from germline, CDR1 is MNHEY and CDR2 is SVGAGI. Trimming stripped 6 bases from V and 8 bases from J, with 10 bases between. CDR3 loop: CASSPIWGELFF. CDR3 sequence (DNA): TGTGCCAGCAGCCCTATTTGGGGGGAGCTGTTTTTT.

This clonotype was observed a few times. Here the CDR3 reads CSVAPGQGVSGANVLTF. DNA of the CDR3: TGCAGCGTTGCGCCCGGACAGGGGGTCTCTGGGGCCAACGTCCTGACTTTC. V and J are TRBV29-1 and TRBJ2-6; 10 bases are shared with TRBD1. V shed 4 bases, J shed 0 bases, and the junction held 6 bases outside the gene matches. This CDR3 contains 17 residues. Germline CDR1 reads SQVTM; CDR2 reads ANQGSEA. Based on the CDR3 plus reference TRBV29-1 and TRBJ2-6, the full variable domain is SAVISQKPSRDICQRGTSLTIQCQVDSQVTMMFWYRQQPGQSLTLIATANQGSEATYESGFVIDKFPISRPNLTFSTLTVSNMSPEDSSIYLCSVAPGQGVSGANVLTFGAGSRLTVL.

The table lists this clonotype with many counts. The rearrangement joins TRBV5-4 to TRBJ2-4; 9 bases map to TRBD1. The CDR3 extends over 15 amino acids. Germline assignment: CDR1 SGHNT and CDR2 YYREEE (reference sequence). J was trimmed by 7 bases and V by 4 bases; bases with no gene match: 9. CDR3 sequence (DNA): TGTGCCAGCAGCCCGGGACCTGACAGGGGGAACATTCAGTACTTC. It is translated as CASSPGPDRGNIQYF. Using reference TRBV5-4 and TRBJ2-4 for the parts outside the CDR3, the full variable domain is ETGVTQSPTHLIKTRGQQVTLRCSSQSGHNTVSWYQQALGQGPQFIFQYYREEENGRGNFPPRFSGLQFPNYSSELNVNALELDDSALYLCASSPGPDRGNIQYFGAGTRLSVL.

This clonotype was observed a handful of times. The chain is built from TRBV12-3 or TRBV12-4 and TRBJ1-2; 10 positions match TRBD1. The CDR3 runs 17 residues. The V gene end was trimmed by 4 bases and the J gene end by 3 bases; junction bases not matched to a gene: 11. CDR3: CASSSYTLTGGDYGYTF. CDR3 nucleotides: TGTGCCAGCAGTTCCTACACCTTGACAGGGGGCGACTATGGCTACACCTTC.

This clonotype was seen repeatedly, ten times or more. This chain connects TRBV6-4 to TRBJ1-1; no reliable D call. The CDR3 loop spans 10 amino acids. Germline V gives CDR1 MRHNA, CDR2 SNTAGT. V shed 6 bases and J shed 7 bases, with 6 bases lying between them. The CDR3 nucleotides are TGTGCCAGCAGACCGATTGAAGCTTTCTTT. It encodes CASRPIEAFF.

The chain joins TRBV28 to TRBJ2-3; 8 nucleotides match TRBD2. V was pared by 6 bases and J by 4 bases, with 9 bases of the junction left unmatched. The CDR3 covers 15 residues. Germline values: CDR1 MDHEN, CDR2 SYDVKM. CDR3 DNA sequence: TGTGCCAGCAGCCCGAGCGGGGGCAGGGCAGATACGCAGTATTTT. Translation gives CASSPSGGRADTQYF. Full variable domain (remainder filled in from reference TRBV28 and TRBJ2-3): DVKVTQSSRYLVKRTGEKVFLECVQDMDHENMFWYRQDPGLGLRLIYFSYDVKMKEKGDIPEGYSVSREKKERFSLILESASTNQTSMYLCASSPSGGRADTQYFGPGTRLTVL.

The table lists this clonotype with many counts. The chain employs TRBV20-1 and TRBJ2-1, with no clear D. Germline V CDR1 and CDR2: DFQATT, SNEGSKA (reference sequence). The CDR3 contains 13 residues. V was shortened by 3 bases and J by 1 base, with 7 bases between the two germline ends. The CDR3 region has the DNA TGCAGTGCTAGCCCCTTGTCCTACAATGAGCAGTTCTTC. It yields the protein CSASPLSYNEQFF.

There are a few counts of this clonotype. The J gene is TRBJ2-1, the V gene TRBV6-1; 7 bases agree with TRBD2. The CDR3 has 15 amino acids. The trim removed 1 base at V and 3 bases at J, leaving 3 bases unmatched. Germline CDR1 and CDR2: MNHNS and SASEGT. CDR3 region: CASSEGLADYNEQFF. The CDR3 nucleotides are TGTGCCAGCAGTGAAGGGCTAGCGGACTACAATGAGCAGTTCTTC.

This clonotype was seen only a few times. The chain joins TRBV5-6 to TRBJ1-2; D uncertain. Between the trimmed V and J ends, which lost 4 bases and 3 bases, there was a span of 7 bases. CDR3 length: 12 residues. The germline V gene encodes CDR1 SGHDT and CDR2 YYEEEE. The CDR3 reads CASSTRHYGYTF. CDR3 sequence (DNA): TGTGCCAGCAGCACCCGCCACTATGGCTACACCTTC.

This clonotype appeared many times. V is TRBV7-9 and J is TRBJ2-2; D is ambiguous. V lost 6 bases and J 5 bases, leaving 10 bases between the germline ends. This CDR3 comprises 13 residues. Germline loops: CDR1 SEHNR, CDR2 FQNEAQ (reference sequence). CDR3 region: CASRASLTGELFF. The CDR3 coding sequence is TGTGCCAGCAGGGCTAGTTTAACCGGGGAGCTGTTTTTT.

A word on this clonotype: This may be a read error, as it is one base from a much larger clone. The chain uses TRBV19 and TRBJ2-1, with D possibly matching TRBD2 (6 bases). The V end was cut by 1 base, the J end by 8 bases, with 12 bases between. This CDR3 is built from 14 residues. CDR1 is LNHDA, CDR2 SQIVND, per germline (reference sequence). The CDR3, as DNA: TGTGCCAGTAGTATAGCGGGGGATTACTATGAGCAGTTCTTC. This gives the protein CASSIAGDYYEQFF. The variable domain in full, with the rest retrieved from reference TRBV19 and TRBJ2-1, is DGGITQSPKYLFRKEGQNVTLSCEQNLNHDAMYWYRQDPGQGLRLIYYSQIVNDFQKGDIAEGYSVSREKKESFPLTVTSAQKNPTAFYLCASSIAGDYYEQFFGPGTRLTVL.